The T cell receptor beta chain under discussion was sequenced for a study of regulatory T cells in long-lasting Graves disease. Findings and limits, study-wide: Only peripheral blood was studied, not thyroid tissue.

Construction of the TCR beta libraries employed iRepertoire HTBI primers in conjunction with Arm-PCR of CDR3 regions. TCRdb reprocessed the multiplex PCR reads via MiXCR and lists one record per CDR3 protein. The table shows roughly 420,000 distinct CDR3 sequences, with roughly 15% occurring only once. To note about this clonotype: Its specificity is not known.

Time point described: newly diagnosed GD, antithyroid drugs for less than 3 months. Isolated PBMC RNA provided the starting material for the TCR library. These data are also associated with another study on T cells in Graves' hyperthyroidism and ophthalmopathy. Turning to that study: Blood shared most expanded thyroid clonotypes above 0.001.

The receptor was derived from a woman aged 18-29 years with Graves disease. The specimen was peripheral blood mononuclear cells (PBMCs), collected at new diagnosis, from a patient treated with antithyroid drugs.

The CDR3 nucleotides are TGTGCCAGCAGCCAAGGGGAGACAGGGACAAACACTGAAGCTTTCTTT. The encoded protein is CASSQGETGTNTEAFF. The chain employs TRBV4-2 and TRBJ1-1, with 7 bases that match TRBD1. J was trimmed by 2 bases and V by 1 base; bases with no gene match: 7. This CDR3 has 16 residues. Germline V CDR1 and CDR2: LGHNA, YNFKEQ.